This note documents a single T cell receptor (beta chain) sequence. The CDR3 has 15 residues. The J segment lost 2 bases and the V segment lost 6 bases, leaving 6 bases of the junction unmatched. The germline CDR1 and CDR2 sequences are LNHDA and SQIVND (reference sequence). The data belong to a study of blood T cell repertoires in COVID-19. Whole-study context: Samples representing acute and convalescent COVID-19 were sourced from the United States, Italy and Spain.

Clones were sequenced by immunoSEQ multiplex PCR, and TCRdb holds only the in-frame ones, with some missing. The sample consists of about 80,000 clones, 80% to 90% of them appearing once. The sequence was collected from a woman at least 80 years old with acute or convalescent COVID-19. The specimen was peripheral blood. This chain connects TRBV19 to TRBJ2-2, with 7 bases identical to TRBD1. This CDR3 reads CASSPGQLNTGELFF. In nucleotides, the CDR3 is TGTGCCAGTAGCCCGGGACAGCTAAACACCGGGGAGCTGTTTTTT. The full variable domain, rest sourced from reference TRBV19 and TRBJ2-2, is DGGITQSPKYLFRKEGQNVTLSCEQNLNHDAMYWYRQDPGQGLRLIYYSQIVNDFQKGDIAEGYSVSREKKESFPLTVTSAQKNPTAFYLCASSPGQLNTGELFFGEGSRLTVL.